The next 25 T cell receptor beta chains were all read from a single sample in a study of post-analysis software for immune sequencing data. Study-level results: In patients, TRBV5-6, TRBV5-1 and TRBV20-1 belonged to roughly 5 TRBV segments found more frequently than in controls.

Their recognized antigens are unknown. Tagging with unique molecular identifiers was a feature of the TCR beta cDNA libraries. TCRdb itself ran the PCR reads through MiXCR, one entry per CDR3 protein. The sample carries about 540,000 distinct CDR3 sequences, around a third recorded once. Sequenced input: blood. The receptors stem from a girl under 18 with multiple sclerosis.

This chain joins TRBV5-1 and TRBJ2-3; possible D gene TRBD2, 5 bases. This CDR3 region has 14 residues. Germline CDR1 SGHRS, CDR2 YFSETQ. Trimming took 4 bases from V and 3 from J, leaving 12 bases between them. The DNA for the CDR3 is TGCGCCAGCAGCCCAACGGGGTGGACAGATACGCAGTATTTT. Translation gives CASSPTGWTDTQYF.

Only a few counts were recorded for this clonotype. A read error may produce the germline difference seen at one junction end. The V call is TRBV5-1, the J call TRBJ2-1; 15 bases are shared with TRBD2. Germline V CDR1 and CDR2: SGHRS, YFSETQ. The length of the CDR3 is 17 residues. CDR3 sequence: CVSSLGLAGGRYNEQFF. CDR3 nucleotides: TGCGTCAGCAGCTTGGGACTAGCGGGGGGCCGCTACAATGAGCAGTTCTTC.

J is TRBJ1-2 and V is TRBV6-5; D gene unclear. CDR1 is MNHEY and CDR2 is SVGAGI in the germline V gene. The V end lost 2 bases, the J end lost 8 bases, and 15 bases lay between the germline ends. CDR3 length: 14 residues. The CDR3 protein is CASSYPGSLGGYTF. The CDR3 DNA follows: TGTGCCAGCAGTTACCCCGGATCCCTGGGGGGCTACACCTTC.

This clonotype showed up just a few times. The chain combines TRBV20-1 with TRBJ2-7; 10 bases match TRBD1. The J call is doubtful: the DNA matches TRBJ2-5 better. The CDR3 totals 13 residues. From germline, CDR1 is DFQATT and CDR2 SNEGSKA (reference sequence). Here the CDR3 reads CSGGTGVSETQYF. The CDR3 region has the DNA TGCAGTGGAGGGACAGGGGTGTCAGAGACCCAGTACTTC.

The V call is TRBV5-1, the J call TRBJ2-1; 9 bases align to TRBD2. The CDR3 has 17 amino acids. V shed 1 base and J 5 bases; nucleotides not matched to a gene: 10. Germline loops: CDR1 SGHRS, CDR2 YFSETQ. CDR3 region: CASSLPPAGGPDNEQFF. The CDR3 nucleotides read TGCGCCAGCAGCTTGCCACCGGCGGGGGGGCCGGACAATGAGCAGTTCTTC.

This clonotype has only a few counts. The rearrangement joins TRBV5-1 to TRBJ2-7, with a tentative D call TRBD1 (6 bases). This CDR3 region has 14 residues. The V and J ends lost 0 bases and 7 bases respectively, with 14 bases between them. Germline-derived CDR1 and CDR2 are SGHRS and YFSETQ. The CDR3 region is CASSLVGAYREQYF. The CDR3, as DNA: TGCGCCAGCAGCTTGGTGGGGGCCTATAGGGAGCAGTACTTC. The whole variable domain, filled in from reference TRBV5-1 and TRBJ2-7, reads KAGVTQTPRYLIKTRGQQVTLSCSPISGHRSVSWYQQTPGQGLQFLFEYFSETQRNKGNFPGRFSGRQFSNSRSEMNVSTLELGDSALYLCASSLVGAYREQYFGPGTRLTVT.

The table lists this clonotype with a count of one. A junction end diverges from the germline sequence, so it may reflect a read error. The DNA for the CDR3 is TGCGGCGTAAACACAGGGGGCAATCAGCCCCAGCATTTT. Translated, it gives CGVNTGGNQPQHF. The rearrangement links TRBV29-1 to TRBJ1-5, with 7 bases aligning to TRBD1. Germline CDR1 reads SQVTM; CDR2 reads ANQGSEA. This CDR3 has 13 residues.

This clonotype was observed many times. This rearrangement joins TRBV11-2 to TRBJ2-5; perhaps TRBD1 as D (6 bases). V gave up 1 base and J gave up 3 bases, with 15 bases separating them. In germline, CDR1 is SGHAT, CDR2 FQNNGV. The CDR3 loop spans 16 amino acids. CDR3 bases: TGTGCCAGCAGCTTAGGATATTTAGGGGGTAAAGAGACCCAGTACTTC. Amino acid sequence: CASSLGYLGGKETQYF.

DNA for the CDR3: TGCAGCGGGACTCCCGACCCTTACGATGAGCAGTTCTTC. Encoded protein: CSGTPDPYDEQFF. The chain combines TRBV29-1 with TRBJ2-1; D perhaps matches TRBD2 (5 bases). V was shortened by 7 bases and J by 8 bases, with 18 bases between the two germline ends. This CDR3 has 13 residues. Germline loops: CDR1 SQVTM, CDR2 ANQGSEA.

This clonotype was picked up one time. The CDR3 loop is CSARDYGTGVNNEQFF. The CDR3 region has the DNA TGCAGTGCTAGAGATTACGGGACAGGGGTAAACAATGAGCAGTTCTTC. The rearrangement joins TRBV20-1 to TRBJ2-1; 10 positions agree with TRBD1. CDR3 length: 16 residues. From germline, CDR1 is DFQATT and CDR2 SNEGSKA (reference sequence). Unmatched junction bases numbered 7, after V lost 0 bases and J lost 5 bases.

This clonotype occurred once. The chain is built from TRBV5-1 and TRBJ2-1; D may match TRBD1 or TRBD2 (6 bases each). Between the trimmed V and J ends, which lost 4 bases and 10 bases, there was a span of 24 bases. The V gene's germline CDR1 is SGHRS and CDR2 YFSETQ. The CDR3 has 16 amino acids. The CDR3 nucleotides are TGCGCCAGCAGCCCGGATGGGGGGCTCGTGGTGGGCGAGCAGTTCTTC. Its protein product is CASSPDGGLVVGEQFF.

This clonotype was seen only a few times. The chain joins TRBV10-3 to TRBJ2-4, with D possibly matching TRBD2 (6 bases). CDR1 and CDR2 (germline): ENHRY, SYGVKD. The CDR3 has 13 amino acids. V lost 4 bases and J 6 bases, leaving 10 bases between the germline ends. The CDR3 reads CAISGEDGNIQYF. DNA of the CDR3: TGTGCCATCAGTGGGGAGGATGGAAACATTCAGTACTTC.

This clonotype was detected only a few times. The V gene is TRBV6-1, the J gene TRBJ2-1, with D possibly being TRBD1 (6 bases). The CDR3 is 13 residues long. Germline lookup yields CDR1 MNHNS and CDR2 SASEGT. V lost 5 bases to trimming and J lost 7 bases, with 12 bases between them. The CDR3 DNA is TGTGCCAGCAGTTTCTCACAGGGTAATGAGCAGTTCTTC. This encodes CASSFSQGNEQFF.

This chain links TRBV5-1 with TRBJ1-4, with TRBD1 matching 7 bases. Germline CDR1 reads SGHRS; CDR2 reads YFSETQ. The J segment lost 7 bases and the V segment lost 0 bases, leaving 9 bases of the junction unmatched. The CDR3 covers 16 residues. The CDR3 DNA sequence: TGCGCCAGCAGCTTGGTGTCGTCAGGGGGAGGTGAAAAACTGTTTTTT. This codes for CASSLVSSGGGEKLFF. The entire variable domain, with the rest obtained from reference TRBV5-1 and TRBJ1-4, is as follows: KAGVTQTPRYLIKTRGQQVTLSCSPISGHRSVSWYQQTPGQGLQFLFEYFSETQRNKGNFPGRFSGRQFSNSRSEMNVSTLELGDSALYLCASSLVSSGGGEKLFFGSGTQLSVL.

The V gene is TRBV7-8, the J gene TRBJ1-1; D is unclear. Germline CDR1 and CDR2: SGHVS and FQNEAQ. The ends were cut back, 1 base at V and 0 bases at J, with 6 bases in the middle. The CDR3 has 14 residues. CDR3 residues: CASSLDELNTEAFF. CDR3 nucleotides: TGTGCCAGCAGCTTAGATGAATTGAACACTGAAGCTTTCTTT.

This clonotype turned up a few times. The CDR3 bases are TGTGCCAGCAGCGCCGCCCTAGCGGGGGGACCAGATACGCAGTATTTT. Translated, it gives CASSAALAGGPDTQYF. This chain connects TRBV7-3 to TRBJ2-3; 11 bases fit TRBD2. This CDR3 has 16 amino acids. Germline CDR1 reads SGHTA; CDR2 reads FQGTGA. The trim removed 5 bases at V and 4 bases at J, leaving 8 bases unmatched.

The rearrangement links TRBV10-3 to TRBJ2-6, with D possibly matching TRBD1 (6 bases). CDR1 and CDR2 from the germline V gene are ENHRY and SYGVKD. This CDR3 is built from 13 residues. Trimming removed 11 bases from V and 3 bases from J, with 11 bases in between. Written as DNA, the CDR3 is TGTGCCGCTCAGGGGAGTGGGGCCAACGTCCTGACTTTC. Translation: CAAQGSGANVLTF.

V and J are TRBV9 and TRBJ1-2; D unclear. The CDR3 consists of 16 residues. Per the germline V gene, CDR1 is SGDLS and CDR2 is YYNGEE. V shed 0 bases and J shed 2 bases, with 14 bases lying between them. The CDR3 nucleotides read TGTGCCAGCAGCGTAGAGGTCAATCCGGTAAACTATGGCTACACCTTC. Its translation: CASSVEVNPVNYGYTF.

The CDR3 region is CASSLFPRGGSNQPQHF. CDR3 DNA: TGTGCCAGCAGTTTATTTCCCAGGGGAGGAAGCAATCAGCCCCAGCATTTT. The chain combines TRBV28 with TRBJ1-5, with D perhaps matching TRBD1 (6 bases). V was trimmed by 1 base and J by 1 base, leaving 14 bases between them. Germline CDR1 MDHEN, CDR2 SYDVKM. The CDR3 is 17 residues long.

J is TRBJ1-5 and V is TRBV4-2; 7 nucleotides align to TRBD1. The V gene end was trimmed by 4 bases and the J gene end by 1 base; junction bases not matched to a gene: 13. This CDR3 contains 18 residues. CDR1 is LGHNA, CDR2 YNFKEQ, per germline. The CDR3 loop is CASSLNDFRGGSNQPQHF. CDR3 nucleotide sequence: TGTGCCAGCAGCCTGAACGATTTCAGGGGGGGGAGCAATCAGCCCCAGCATTTT.

The chain employs TRBV20-1 and TRBJ2-1; 11 bases are shared with TRBD2. J lost 4 bases, V lost 0 bases, and 2 bases had no gene match. This CDR3 is built from 15 residues. Germline CDR1 DFQATT, CDR2 SNEGSKA (reference sequence). The CDR3 region is CSARDVAGGYNEQFF. The CDR3 DNA is TGCAGTGCTAGAGATGTAGCGGGGGGGTACAATGAGCAGTTCTTC.

The gene calls are TRBV20-1 and TRBJ2-7, with 9 bases matching TRBD2. The CDR3 has 13 amino acids. Germline V lookup: CDR1 DFQATT, CDR2 SNEGSKA (reference sequence). Germline trimming cut 8 bases from V and 0 bases from J; bases unmatched to any gene: 5. CDR3 sequence reads: CSTAGGNSYEQYF. CDR3 bases: TGCAGTACTGCGGGGGGGAACTCCTACGAGCAGTACTTC.

This chain connects TRBV7-9 to TRBJ2-2, with D hard to call. V gave up 5 bases and J gave up 3 bases, with 4 bases separating them. The CDR3 is made up of 12 amino acids. Germline-derived CDR1 and CDR2 are SEHNR and FQNEAQ (reference sequence). The CDR3 DNA reads TGTGCCAGCAGCCCTGACACCGGGGAGCTGTTTTTT. This encodes CASSPDTGELFF.

This clonotype was counted a few times. The chain recombines TRBV5-1 with TRBJ2-5; D gene uncertain. CDR1 and CDR2 (germline): SGHRS, YFSETQ. The CDR3 consists of 17 residues. The ends were cut back, 0 bases at V and 5 bases at J, with 20 bases in the middle. CDR3 nucleotides: TGCGCCAGCAGCTTGGTATTTACCAGTGTTCCGGAGGAGACCCAGTACTTC. It is translated as CASSLVFTSVPEETQYF. Drawing the rest from reference TRBV5-1 and TRBJ2-5, the complete variable domain is KAGVTQTPRYLIKTRGQQVTLSCSPISGHRSVSWYQQTPGQGLQFLFEYFSETQRNKGNFPGRFSGRQFSNSRSEMNVSTLELGDSALYLCASSLVFTSVPEETQYFGPGTRLLVL.

In its sample, this clonotype was seen a few times. The CDR3 region has the DNA TGTGCCATCAGTGATCCAAAAGGACAGGGGGCCAATGAGCAGTTCTTC. It codes for CAISDPKGQGANEQFF. J is TRBJ2-1 and V is TRBV10-3; TRBD1 matches 11 bases. CDR3 length: 16 residues. Germline values: CDR1 ENHRY, CDR2 SYGVKD. V lost 3 bases, J lost 6 bases, and 7 bases stayed unmatched.